This TCR beta chain was sequenced in a study of T cell responses to AZD1222 COVID-19 vaccine. Study summary: Timing groups of about 4 and about 12 weeks for second doses were pooled.

The repertoire was sequenced with immunoSEQ multiplex PCR; TCRdb's copy has only in-frame clones and lacks some. The repertoire holds 150,000 or so clones, just under 95% seen once, with approximately 1.4% in the top ten. Concerning this clone: Its antigen is as yet unknown.

The V and J ends lost 2 bases and 0 bases respectively, with 5 bases between them. The CDR3 has 14 amino acids. Germline V lookup: CDR1 SGHRS, CDR2 YFSETQ. Findings of the study overall: Every sample of the repertoires postdated the peak T cell response. Vaccination with two AZD1222 doses was followed by a rise in Spike-specific TCR breadth and depth. CD4 TCRs covered the whole spike, strongest at regions 160-218 and 743-854.

V is TRBV5-1 and J is TRBJ1-4; unclear D gene. The receptor was derived from an adult in good health. The sequencing used peripheral blood, collected on day 0 of AZD1222 vaccination. CDR3 DNA sequence: TGCGCCAGCAGCTTAGGACCAACTAATGAAAAACTGTTTTTT. As protein: CASSLGPTNEKLFF.